The sequence of this T cell receptor beta chain was determined in a study of blood T cell repertoires in COVID-19. Study information: Material from acute and convalescent COVID-19 was sourced from the United States, Italy and Spain. The analysed material was cDNA or gDNA that came from T cells, B-cell-depleted T cells, or PBMCs.

About this clone: This same CDR3 is encoded by further DNA sequences in the sample.

The Seattle patients joined while their infection was active and were tracked longitudinally afterward. The CDR3 is made up of 15 amino acids. Losses at the gene ends were 0 bases for V and 2 bases for J; bases not matched to a gene: 2. The germline CDR1 and CDR2 sequences are SGHKS and YYEKEE (reference sequence). Study processing details: Quantification of nucleated cells was approximated via reference gene primer amplification. Sequencing used immunoSEQ multiplex PCR; TCRdb keeps in-frame clones, though not all of them. The V and J calls and clone size are taken from that table; D and trimming were inferred from the DNA. The table records about 130,000 clones, over 75% of them present only once.

Sequencing was done on a sample of peripheral blood. The rearrangement joins TRBV5-5 to TRBJ2-7; 10 nucleotides align to TRBD1. This clonotype was sampled from a young man with COVID-19, enrolled during active disease. CDR3 sequence reads: CASSLAGTGAYEQYF. As DNA, the CDR3 is TGTGCCAGCAGCTTGGCCGGGACAGGGGCCTACGAGCAGTACTTC.